These 20 T cell receptor beta chains originate from one sample sequenced in a study of CD4+ T cells in melanoma. The data were produced by immunoSEQ multiplex PCR, yet TCRdb's version contains in-frame clones alone and is incomplete. The repertoire holds about 140,000 clones, around 90% seen once, with 1.5% to 1.9% in the top ten. The source of these receptors is a human donor with melanoma.

The chain has TRBV9 and TRBJ2-3, with 10 bases identical to TRBD2. CDR1 and CDR2 from the germline V gene are SGDLS and YYNGEE. J was trimmed by 3 bases and V by 3 bases; bases with no gene match: 4. This CDR3 comprises 15 residues. This CDR3 reads CASSEGLALTDTQYF. The CDR3 DNA reads TGTGCCAGCAGCGAGGGACTAGCGCTAACAGATACGCAGTATTTT.

This clone was observed a single time. The chain has TRBV5-1 and TRBJ1-2; D gene ambiguous. The CDR3 loop spans 14 amino acids. The V gene's germline CDR1 is SGHRS and CDR2 YFSETQ. The V end lost 4 bases, the J end lost 6 bases, and 16 bases lay between the germline ends. The CDR3 DNA follows: TGCGCCAGCAGCCGAGAGGGTGGTGGCCATGGCTACACCTTC. Amino acid sequence: CASSREGGGHGYTF.

Turning to this clone: The sample contains more than one DNA sequence encoding this CDR3. This chain links TRBV6-1 with TRBJ2-5; D is uncertain. The CDR3 sequence is 11 residues long. Trimming took off 4 bases at V and 4 bases at J, with 4 bases between the two ends. Germline loops: CDR1 MNHNS, CDR2 SASEGT. CDR3 amino acids: CASSVGETQYF. CDR3 sequence (DNA): TGTGCCAGCAGTGTTGGAGAGACCCAGTACTTC.

The chain links TRBV5-1 to TRBJ1-6; 9 nucleotides match TRBD1. The V gene's germline CDR1 is SGHRS and CDR2 YFSETQ. The junction had 5 bases not matched to a gene; V was cut back by 3 bases and J by 4 bases. This CDR3 spans 16 amino acids. This chain's CDR3 is CASSSSGTGYNSPLHF. CDR3 bases: TGCGCCAGCAGCTCATCCGGGACAGGGTATAATTCACCCCTCCACTTT.

The chain has TRBV4-1 and TRBJ1-1, with TRBD1 as a possible D gene (6 bases). Trimming took off 1 base at V and 1 base at J, with 16 bases between the two ends. CDR3 size: 17 residues. The germline gives CDR1 MGHRA, CDR2 YSYEKL. CDR3 amino acids: CASSQGAADSSNTEAFF. As DNA, the CDR3 is TGCGCCAGCAGCCAAGGGGCAGCGGACAGTTCGAACACTGAAGCTTTCTTT.

The CDR3 loop reads CASSPREDQPQHF. CDR3 sequence (DNA): TGTGCCAGTAGTCCGCGGGAGGATCAGCCCCAGCATTTT. The chain links TRBV19 to TRBJ1-5; D uncertain. Germline assignment: CDR1 LNHDA and CDR2 SQIVND (reference sequence). The CDR3 is 13 residues long. With 5 bases removed from V and 5 bases from J, the gap between germline ends came to 10 bases.

The V gene is TRBV7-9, the J gene TRBJ2-7; no firm D call. Trimming removed 3 bases from V and 5 bases from J, with 8 bases in between. The CDR3 has 12 residues. Looked up from germline, CDR1 is SEHNR and CDR2 is FQNEAQ (reference sequence). The CDR3 sequence is CASSFLPDEQYF. Written as DNA, the CDR3 is TGTGCCAGCAGCTTCCTTCCCGACGAGCAGTACTTC.

The V call is TRBV2, the J call TRBJ2-7, with D unresolved. This CDR3 is built from 12 residues. Trimming removed 2 bases from V and 2 bases from J, with 4 bases in between. The V gene's germline CDR1 is SNHLY and CDR2 FYNNEI. Here the CDR3 DNA reads TGTGCCAGCAGTGAACAGACCTACGAGCAGTACTTC. It codes for CASSEQTYEQYF.

This clone was seen only a few times. V is TRBV5-8 and J is TRBJ2-7; 7 bases line up with TRBD2. Unmatched junction bases numbered 4, after V lost 3 bases and J lost 1 base. Germline CDR1 is SGHTS and CDR2 is YDEGEE. This CDR3 region has 14 residues. CDR3 sequence reads: CASSSWEGSYEQYF. CDR3 DNA: TGTGCCAGCAGCTCTTGGGAGGGGTCCTACGAGCAGTACTTC.

The V gene is TRBV7-9, the J gene TRBJ1-2, with TRBD1 matching over 10 bases. The germline CDR1 and CDR2 sequences are SEHNR and FQNEAQ (reference sequence). The CDR3 extends over 16 amino acids. V gave up 5 bases and J gave up 3 bases; unmatched junction bases: 9. Written as DNA, the CDR3 is TGTGCCAGCAGCCGGATGACAGGGGGCGCCCACTATGGCTACACCTTC. Amino acid sequence: CASSRMTGGAHYGYTF.

The rearrangement links TRBV7-2 to TRBJ2-3; 8 bases agree with TRBD2. Trimming at V came to 1 base and at J to 5 bases, leaving 5 bases not matched to a gene. Germline-derived CDR1 and CDR2 are SGHTA and FQGNSA. This CDR3 comprises 15 residues. For the CDR3, the DNA is TGTGCCAGCAGCTTAGTAGGGACTAGTGGAGATACGCAGTATTTT. Translated: CASSLVGTSGDTQYF.

The chain recombines TRBV21-1 with TRBJ1-4. TRBV21-1 is shown as a pseudogene. The CDR3 covers 19 residues. The CDR3 loop reads CASSKWQIRGGTTNEKLFF. The CDR3 DNA is TGTGCCAGCAGCAAATGGCAAATTCGGGGTGGCACAACTAATGAAAAACTGTTTTTT.

This chain uses TRBV2 with TRBJ1-1, with TRBD1 as a possible D gene (5 bases). V was trimmed by 2 bases and J by 0 bases, leaving 10 bases between them. The germline gives CDR1 SNHLY, CDR2 FYNNEI. There are 15 residues in the CDR3. CDR3 protein: CASSEQDTMNTEAFF. CDR3 sequence (DNA): TGTGCCAGCAGTGAACAGGACACCATGAACACTGAAGCTTTCTTT.

The chain recombines TRBV27 with TRBJ2-7; tentatively, D is TRBD1 or TRBD2 (5 bases each). The CDR3 runs 15 residues. Trimming removed 6 bases at V and 2 bases at J, with 17 bases between. From germline, CDR1 is MNHEY and CDR2 SMNVEV (reference sequence). The CDR3 spells CASRLGAGGPYEQYF. In DNA, the CDR3 is TGTGCCAGCAGACTCGGGGCAGGTGGGCCCTACGAGCAGTACTTC.

This sequence joins TRBV6-5 and TRBJ1-2, with D possibly matching TRBD1 (6 bases). V lost 0 bases and J lost 2, with 7 bases in between. This CDR3 region has 14 residues. In germline, CDR1 is MNHEY, CDR2 SVGAGI. The CDR3 DNA reads as TGTGCCAGCAGTTACTCGGACAGAAACTATGGCTACACCTTC. As protein: CASSYSDRNYGYTF.

CDR3 protein: CASSIDWPSTDTQYF. CDR3 coding DNA: TGTGCCAGCAGCATAGACTGGCCTAGCACAGATACGCAGTATTTT. V and J are TRBV5-6 and TRBJ2-3; no clear D gene. Trimming took off 4 bases at V and 0 bases at J, with 12 bases between the two ends. The germline CDR1 and CDR2 sequences are SGHDT and YYEEEE. The CDR3 is 15 residues long.

The V call is TRBV4-1, the J call TRBJ2-5; D is perhaps TRBD1 (5 bases). Germline V gene sequence: CDR1 MGHRA, CDR2 YSYEKL. V was pared by 1 base and J by 3 bases, with 12 bases between. The CDR3 covers 15 residues. The CDR3: CASSQAGFKEETQYF. In nucleotides, the CDR3 is TGCGCCAGCAGCCAAGCAGGGTTTAAGGAAGAGACCCAGTACTTC.

A single count supports this clone. The chain is built from TRBV5-8 and TRBJ2-1, with D unresolved. From germline, CDR1 is SGHTS and CDR2 YDEGEE. The CDR3 is made up of 13 amino acids. The V end was cut by 0 bases, the J end by 6 bases, with 7 bases between. DNA for the CDR3: TGTGCCAGCAGCTTGGTTCGAGGCAATGAGCAGTTCTTC. This translates into CASSLVRGNEQFF.

The chain uses TRBV2 and TRBJ2-5, with TRBD1 matching over 9 bases. With 5 bases clipped from V and 1 base from J, the junction kept 5 bases outside the gene matches. Germline V gene sequence: CDR1 SNHLY, CDR2 FYNNEI. The CDR3 contains 15 residues. The CDR3 DNA sequence: TGTGCCAGCAGTAAGACAGGGGGGACCCAAGAGACCCAGTACTTC. Its translation: CASSKTGGTQETQYF.

V and J are TRBV7-6 and TRBJ2-7, with D possibly TRBD2 on 5 matching bases. CDR1 is SGHVS, CDR2 FNYEAQ, per germline. There are 16 residues in the CDR3. V lost 1 base to trimming and J lost 6 bases, with 19 bases between them. CDR3 protein: CASSLVSTSQTGEQYF. CDR3 coding DNA: TGTGCCAGCAGCTTAGTGTCCACTAGTCAGACTGGCGAGCAGTACTTC.